One sample yielded the 21 T cell receptor beta chains listed below, sequenced in a study of prognosis after radiotherapy for stage I lung cancer (dated by TCRdb to the early 2020s). TCRdb records Illumina HiSeq 3000 as the sequencer. Two rounds of multiplex PCR were performed to amplify the TCR beta CDR3 region from genomic DNA. In the first PCR round, primers specific to each TRBV and TRBJ gene were used, and the primer sequences were filed in Chinese patent CN105087789A. Through fastp at Q25 and MiXCR, TCRdb rebuilt clones from the public reads, retaining in-frame beta chains. Under each unique CDR3 protein, matching rows form one entry showing the most common genes and DNA. Recorded for this sample are around 20,000 distinct CDR3 sequences; under 45% of them occurred a single time. The ten largest clones add up to roughly 33% of the sample. Sequences were derived from PBMCs, sampled before or after stereotactic body radiation therapy (not recorded which). The receptors here all came from a donor of 50 years or more with non-small cell lung cancer.

V and J are TRBV13 and TRBJ1-1; no reliable D call. Germline CDR1 PRHDT, CDR2 FYEKMQ (reference sequence). The CDR3 extends over 13 amino acids. Between the trimmed V and J ends, which lost 5 bases and 5 bases, there was a span of 12 bases. The CDR3 spells CASSLTFGTEAFF. The CDR3 bases are TGTGCCAGCAGCCTCACGTTTGGGACTGAAGCTTTCTTT.

This clonotype was recorded many times. The rearrangement links TRBV24-1 to TRBJ1-1; D may be TRBD1 (6 bases). The CDR3 consists of 12 residues. Germline V lookup: CDR1 KGHDR, CDR2 SFDVKD. For the CDR3, the DNA is TGTGCGCGCCTGGGGGCTGGCACTGAAGCTTTCTTT. Amino acids: CARLGAGTEAFF.

This chain joins TRBV20-1 and TRBJ2-7; TRBD1 matches 10 bases. Trimming removed 0 bases from V and 12 bases from J; junction bases left unmatched: 11. The CDR3 has 14 residues. Germline values: CDR1 DFQATT, CDR2 SNEGSKA (reference sequence). CDR3 region: CSARDRDRGLRVYF. The CDR3, as DNA: TGCAGTGCTAGAGATCGGGACAGGGGCTTGAGGGTGTACTTC.

A remark on this clonotype: One end of the junction fails to match germline, which may point to a read error. The chain uses TRBV7-9 and TRBJ1-5; the D gene is possibly TRBD1 (6 bases). Germline loops: CDR1 SEHNR, CDR2 FQNEAQ (reference sequence). The CDR3 extends over 14 amino acids. In DNA form, the CDR3 reads TGTGCCAGCATCTTAGGGCGGGGGGCGCAGCCCCAGCATTTT. It encodes CASILGRGAQPQHF.

The chain recombines TRBV28 with TRBJ1-6, with 8 bases fitting TRBD1. CDR1 and CDR2 (germline): MDHEN, SYDVKM. Trimming removed 6 bases from V and 6 bases from J; junction bases left unmatched: 7. This CDR3 contains 15 residues. The CDR3 sequence is CASRPGGEGNSPLHF. The CDR3 DNA sequence: TGTGCCAGCAGGCCAGGGGGCGAAGGTAATTCACCCCTCCACTTT.

This clonotype was counted many times. The chain couples TRBV12-3 or TRBV12-4 to TRBJ1-5, with unresolved D. V dropped 3 bases and J dropped 4 bases, with 7 bases sitting between them. This CDR3 comprises 13 residues. The CDR3 DNA reads TGTGCCAGCAGTTTCGGCATTAATCAGCCCCAGCATTTT. Translated: CASSFGINQPQHF.

This chain uses TRBV18 with TRBJ2-2; 7 bases align to TRBD1. This CDR3 has 15 amino acids. In germline, CDR1 is KGHSH, CDR2 LQKENI. The ends lost 1 base at V and 4 bases at J; junction bases unmatched: 3. CDR3 amino acids: CASSPQGQSTGELFF. CDR3 sequence (DNA): TGTGCCAGCTCACCACAGGGACAGTCCACCGGGGAGCTGTTTTTT.

This clonotype was observed at least ten times. The rearrangement joins TRBV19 to TRBJ2-1, with D possibly being TRBD2 (5 bases). Germline CDR1 LNHDA, CDR2 SQIVND (reference sequence). Between the trimmed V and J ends, which lost 7 bases and 6 bases, there was a span of 16 bases. The CDR3 has 14 residues. For the CDR3, the DNA is TGTGCCAGTATTAGGGTTGTAGGAGGCAATGAGCAGTTCTTC. It is translated as CASIRVVGGNEQFF.

Concerning this clonotype: One end of the junction does not line up with germline, which may come from a read error. The rearrangement joins TRBV2 to TRBJ2-5, with 10 bases identical to TRBD2. Germline CDR1 is SNHLY and CDR2 is FYNNEI. The CDR3 is 14 residues long. The CDR3, as DNA: TGTGCCAGAGGAAACGGGACTAGCGAAGAGACCAAGTACTTC. It yields the protein CARGNGTSEETKYF.

Many counts were recorded for this clonotype. CDR3: CASSDRALETQYF. The CDR3 region has the DNA TGTGCCAGCAGTGATCGGGCTTTGGAGACCCAGTACTTC. The rearrangement joins TRBV2 to TRBJ2-5; D is uncertain. Between the trimmed V and J ends, which lost 3 bases and 5 bases, there was a span of 10 bases. This CDR3 region has 13 residues. CDR1 and CDR2 (germline): SNHLY, FYNNEI. The full variable domain, rest sourced from reference TRBV2 and TRBJ2-5, is EPEVTQTPSHQVTQMGQEVILRCVPISNHLYFYWYRQILGQKVEFLVSFYNNEISEKSEIFDDQFSVERPDGSNFTLKIRSTKLEDSAMYFCASSDRALETQYFGPGTRLLVL.

This clonotype was seen once. A much larger clone lies one base from this, so it may be a read error. The genes are TRBV20-1 and TRBJ2-5; weak D call: TRBD2 (5 bases). Looked up from germline, CDR1 is DFQATT and CDR2 is SNEGSKA (reference sequence). This CDR3 contains 11 residues. In nucleotides, the CDR3 is TGCAGTGCCCGAATCGGGGAGACCGAGTACTTC. Its protein is CSARIGETEYF.

This clonotype was observed many times. The chain has TRBV19 and TRBJ2-3; weak D call: TRBD1 (6 bases). The germline V gene encodes CDR1 LNHDA and CDR2 SQIVND (reference sequence). The CDR3 length is 14 residues. The V and J ends lost 3 bases and 2 bases respectively, with 9 bases between them. The CDR3 protein is CASSIRDITDTQYF. CDR3 DNA: TGTGCCAGTAGTATCCGGGACATCACAGATACGCAGTATTTT.

As regards this clonotype: This sequence is one base from a far larger clone and is likely a read error. The chain uses TRBV6-4 and TRBJ2-3; D is ambiguous. The CDR3 loop spans 11 amino acids. Looked up from germline, CDR1 is MRHNA and CDR2 is SNTAGT. The V end lost 9 bases, the J end lost 2 bases, and 6 bases lay between the germline ends. The CDR3 protein is CASPDTDTQYF. The CDR3 DNA sequence: TGTGCCAGTCCAGACACAGATACGCAGTATTTT.

Ten or more counts support this clonotype. The DNA for the CDR3 is TGTGCCAGCAGCCAAGTTGGGGGGGCCTTAGAGACCCAGTACTTC. It encodes CASSQVGGALETQYF. The chain carries TRBV4-2 and TRBJ2-5, with D perhaps matching TRBD2 (7 bases). Germline CDR1 reads LGHNA; CDR2 reads YNFKEQ. CDR3 length equals 15 residues. Trimming took 1 base from V and 4 from J, leaving 13 bases between them.

The chain links TRBV7-2 to TRBJ2-3; 10 nucleotides align to TRBD2. J was trimmed by 5 bases and V by 5 bases; bases with no gene match: 16. In germline, CDR1 is SGHTA, CDR2 FQGNSA. The CDR3 length is 18 residues. In nucleotides, the CDR3 is TGTGCCAGCAGCGCAAGGGCGGTGCCAGCGGGAGGGCGAGATACGCAGTATTTT. Protein sequence: CASSARAVPAGGRDTQYF.

The chain is built from TRBV9 and TRBJ1-2; 9 positions agree with TRBD1. After removal of 0 bases from V and 1 base from J, the junction contained 7 bases not matched to a gene. CDR3 length: 17 amino acids. Per the germline V gene, CDR1 is SGDLS and CDR2 is YYNGEE. CDR3 region: CASSVGYGTGFNYGYTF. In nucleotides, the CDR3 is TGTGCCAGCAGCGTAGGCTACGGGACAGGGTTTAACTATGGCTACACCTTC.

As regards this clonotype: Lacking the conserved final phenylalanine or tryptophan, this CDR3 likely reflects a read error. The V gene is TRBV6-1, the J gene TRBJ1-2; D unresolved. The CDR3 loop spans 11 amino acids. V lost 8 bases to trimming and J lost 4 bases, with 8 bases between them. The germline CDR1 and CDR2 sequences are MNHNS and SASEGT. The CDR3 loop reads CASANVYGYTL. In DNA, the CDR3 is TGTGCCAGCGCAAACGTCTATGGCTACACCCTC.

To note about this clonotype: A far larger clone is one base from this, pointing to a likely read error. V is TRBV6-5 and J is TRBJ2-7; no definite D call. Deletions cut 10 bases from V and 4 bases from J, with 20 bases between. The CDR3 is 14 amino acids. CDR1 and CDR2 (germline): MNHEY, SVGAGI. The CDR3 here is CAIIDPGPSYEQYF. DNA for the CDR3: TGTGCCATCATTGACCCGGGCCCCTCATACGAGCAGTACTTC.

This chain connects TRBV4-3 to TRBJ1-2; D gene uncertain. CDR1 LGHNA and CDR2 YSLEER come from the germline V gene. This CDR3 region has 14 residues. Deletions cut 0 bases from V and 5 bases from J, with 10 bases between. CDR3 sequence reads: CASSQEGRPYGYTF. CDR3 bases: TGCGCCAGCAGCCAAGAAGGGCGCCCTTATGGCTACACCTTC.

In regard to this clonotype: Possible read error: a much larger clone is one base away. The genes are TRBV9 and TRBJ1-4; D call uncertain. The germline gives CDR1 SGDLS, CDR2 YYNGEE. This CDR3 contains 11 residues. V dropped 2 bases and J dropped 8 bases, with 4 bases sitting between them. The CDR3 reads CASSVHEKLFF. DNA for the CDR3: TGTGCCAGCAGCGTTCACGAAAAACTGTTTTTT. Full variable domain (rest looked up from reference TRBV9 and TRBJ1-4): DSGVTQTPKHLITATGQRVTLRCSPRSGDLSVYWYQQSLDQGLQFLIQYYNGEERAKGNILERFSAQQFPDLHSELNLSSLELGDSALYFCASSVHEKLFFGSGTQLSVL.

On this clonotype itself: One junction end does not reproduce the germline sequence, and a read error may be involved. The rearrangement links TRBV7-7 to TRBJ2-2; D tentatively fits TRBD1 or TRBD2 (5 bases each). The CDR3 is made up of 14 amino acids. Germline CDR1 and CDR2: SSHAT and FNYEAQ (reference sequence). Written as DNA, the CDR3 is TGTGCCAGCAGCTTCAGACAGTACACCGGGGAGCTGCTTTTT. Its protein product is CASSFRQYTGELLF.